This TCR beta chain was found in a study of blood T cell repertoires in COVID-19. Germline V gene sequence: CDR1 LNHDA, CDR2 SQIVND (reference sequence). V shed 1 base, J shed 3 bases, and the junction held 4 bases outside the gene matches. The CDR3 has 15 amino acids. This clone came up a few times. Assay: immunoSEQ multiplex PCR; the TCRdb copy retains only in-frame clones and omits some. The sample contains about 180,000 clones, roughly 87% of which appear only once. The chain joins TRBV19 to TRBJ2-5; 8 positions agree with TRBD1. Sequencing was performed on PBMCs or T cells enriched from blood (not recorded which). This sequence was found in a human donor with acute COVID-19. The donor label of this sample is uncertain. CDR3 region: CASSIAAGGKETQYF. The CDR3 DNA sequence: TGTGCCAGTAGTATAGCTGCAGGGGGCAAAGAGACCCAGTACTTC. The full variable domain, completed using reference TRBV19 and TRBJ2-5, is DGGITQSPKYLFRKEGQNVTLSCEQNLNHDAMYWYRQDPGQGLRLIYYSQIVNDFQKGDIAEGYSVSREKKESFPLTVTSAQKNPTAFYLCASSIAAGGKETQYFGPGTRLLVL.